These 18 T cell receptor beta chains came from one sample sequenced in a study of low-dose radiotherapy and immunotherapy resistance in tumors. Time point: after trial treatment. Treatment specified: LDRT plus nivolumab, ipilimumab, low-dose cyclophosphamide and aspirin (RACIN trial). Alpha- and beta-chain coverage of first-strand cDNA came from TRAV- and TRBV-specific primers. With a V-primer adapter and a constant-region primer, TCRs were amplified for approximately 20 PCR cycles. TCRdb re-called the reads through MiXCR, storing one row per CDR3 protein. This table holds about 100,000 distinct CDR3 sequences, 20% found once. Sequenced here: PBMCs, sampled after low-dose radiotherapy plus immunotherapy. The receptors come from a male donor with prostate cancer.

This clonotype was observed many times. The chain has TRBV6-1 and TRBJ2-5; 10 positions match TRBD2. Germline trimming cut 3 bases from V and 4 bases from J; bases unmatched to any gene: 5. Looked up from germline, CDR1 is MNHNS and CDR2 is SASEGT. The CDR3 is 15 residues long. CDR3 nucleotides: TGTGCCAGCAGTGAGGGACTAGCGTTGGGAGAGACCCAGTACTTC. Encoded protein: CASSEGLALGETQYF.

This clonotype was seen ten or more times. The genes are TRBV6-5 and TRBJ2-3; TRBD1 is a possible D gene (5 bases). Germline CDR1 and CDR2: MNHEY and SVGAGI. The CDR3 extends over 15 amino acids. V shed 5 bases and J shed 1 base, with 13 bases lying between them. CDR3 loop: CASSNQGGGTDTQYF. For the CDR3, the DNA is TGTGCCAGCAGTAACCAGGGTGGAGGCACAGATACGCAGTATTTT.

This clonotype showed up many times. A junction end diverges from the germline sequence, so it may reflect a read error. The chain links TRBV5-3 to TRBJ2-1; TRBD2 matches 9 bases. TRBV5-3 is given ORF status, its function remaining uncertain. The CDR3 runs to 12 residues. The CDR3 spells CASSLMASGEFF. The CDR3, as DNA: TGTGCCAGCAGCTTGATGGCTAGCGGGGAATTCTTC.

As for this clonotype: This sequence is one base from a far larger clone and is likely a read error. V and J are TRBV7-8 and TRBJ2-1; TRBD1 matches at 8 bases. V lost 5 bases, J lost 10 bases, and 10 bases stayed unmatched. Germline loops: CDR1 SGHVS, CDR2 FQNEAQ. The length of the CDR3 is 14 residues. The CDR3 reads CASSRETGVGEQFF. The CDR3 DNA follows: TGTGCCAGCAGCCGAGAGACAGGGGTGGGCGAGCAGTTCTTC.

The CDR3: CASSMKHREWAFF. CDR3 DNA sequence: TGTGCCAGTAGTATGAAACACAGGGAATGGGCTTTCTTT. This sequence joins TRBV19 and TRBJ1-1; TRBD1 might be the D (6 bases). The CDR3 runs to 13 residues. Germline loops: CDR1 LNHDA, CDR2 SQIVND (reference sequence). V was cut by 3 bases and J by 11 bases, with 16 bases left in between.

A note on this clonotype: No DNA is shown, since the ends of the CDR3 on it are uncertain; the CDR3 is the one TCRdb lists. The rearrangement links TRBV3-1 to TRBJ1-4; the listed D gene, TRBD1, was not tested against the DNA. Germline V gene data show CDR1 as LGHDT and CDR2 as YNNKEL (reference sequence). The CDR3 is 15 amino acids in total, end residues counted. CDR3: CASSQGTRYEKLFFF.

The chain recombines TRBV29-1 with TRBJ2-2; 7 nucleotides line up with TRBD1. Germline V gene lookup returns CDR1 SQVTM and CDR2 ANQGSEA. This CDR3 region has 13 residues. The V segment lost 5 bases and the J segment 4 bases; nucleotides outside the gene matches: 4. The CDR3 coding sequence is TGCAGCGTTCGACGGGACAGCACCGGGGAGCTGTTTTTT. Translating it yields CSVRRDSTGELFF.

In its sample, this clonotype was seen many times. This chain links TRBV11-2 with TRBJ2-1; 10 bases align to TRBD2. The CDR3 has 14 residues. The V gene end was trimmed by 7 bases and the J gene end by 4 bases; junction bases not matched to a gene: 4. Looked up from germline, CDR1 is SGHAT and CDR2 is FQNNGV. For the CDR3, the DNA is TGTGCCAGCACCTGGACTAGCGGTTACAATGAGCAGTTCTTC. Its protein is CASTWTSGYNEQFF.

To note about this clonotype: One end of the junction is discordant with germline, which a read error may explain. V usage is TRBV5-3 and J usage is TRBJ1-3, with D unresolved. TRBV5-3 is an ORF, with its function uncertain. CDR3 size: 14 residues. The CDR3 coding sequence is TGTGCCAGCAGCTTGTCTCCACGAGAAAACACCATATATTTT. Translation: CASSLSPRENTIYF.

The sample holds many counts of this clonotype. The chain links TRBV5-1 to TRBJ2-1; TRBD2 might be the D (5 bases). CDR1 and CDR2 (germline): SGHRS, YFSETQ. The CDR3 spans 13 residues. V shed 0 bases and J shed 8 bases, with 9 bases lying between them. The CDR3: CASSLGAGDEQFF. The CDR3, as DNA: TGCGCCAGCAGCTTGGGGGCGGGCGATGAGCAGTTCTTC.

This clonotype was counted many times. The CDR3 nucleotides read TGCAGCGTGGCACAGGGGCTGGAGCCCCAGCATTTT. This translates into CSVAQGLEPQHF. The rearrangement joins TRBV29-1 to TRBJ1-5, with TRBD1 matching 7 bases. V was pared by 6 bases and J by 8 bases, with 7 bases of the junction left unmatched. From germline, CDR1 is SQVTM and CDR2 ANQGSEA. This CDR3 has 12 residues.

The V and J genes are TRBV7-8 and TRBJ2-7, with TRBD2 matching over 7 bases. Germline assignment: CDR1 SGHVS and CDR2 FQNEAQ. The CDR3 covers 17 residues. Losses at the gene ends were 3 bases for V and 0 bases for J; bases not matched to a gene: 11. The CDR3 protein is CASSFLSAGPASYEQYF. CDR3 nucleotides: TGTGCCAGCAGCTTTCTCTCAGCGGGGCCCGCCTCCTACGAGCAGTACTTC.

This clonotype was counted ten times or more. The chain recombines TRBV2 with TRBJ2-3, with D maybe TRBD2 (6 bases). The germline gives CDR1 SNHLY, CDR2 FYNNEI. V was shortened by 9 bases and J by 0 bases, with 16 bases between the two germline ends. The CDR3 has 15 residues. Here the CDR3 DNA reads TGTGCCAGGACGAGGAGGGGAACTAGCACAGATACGCAGTATTTT. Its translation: CARTRRGTSTDTQYF.

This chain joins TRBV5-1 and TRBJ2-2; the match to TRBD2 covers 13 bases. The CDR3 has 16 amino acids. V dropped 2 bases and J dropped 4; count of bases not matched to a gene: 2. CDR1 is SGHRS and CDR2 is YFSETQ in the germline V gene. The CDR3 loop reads CASSFGLAGVTGELFF. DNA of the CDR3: TGCGCCAGCAGCTTCGGACTAGCGGGAGTCACCGGGGAGCTGTTTTTT.

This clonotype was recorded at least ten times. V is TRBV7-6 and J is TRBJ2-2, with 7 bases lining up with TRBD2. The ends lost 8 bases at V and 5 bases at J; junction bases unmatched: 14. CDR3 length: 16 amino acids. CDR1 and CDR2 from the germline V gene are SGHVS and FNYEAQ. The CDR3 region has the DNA TGTGCCAGCGGTAGTGCTGGCGGGGGAAATACCGGGGAGCTGTTTTTT. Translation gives CASGSAGGGNTGELFF. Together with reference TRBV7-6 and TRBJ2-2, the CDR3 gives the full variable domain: GAGVSQSPRYKVTKRGQDVALRCDPISGHVSLYWYRQALGQGPEFLTYFNYEAQQDKSGLPNDRFSAERPEGSISTLTIQRTEQRDSAMYRCASGSAGGGNTGELFFGEGSRLTVL.

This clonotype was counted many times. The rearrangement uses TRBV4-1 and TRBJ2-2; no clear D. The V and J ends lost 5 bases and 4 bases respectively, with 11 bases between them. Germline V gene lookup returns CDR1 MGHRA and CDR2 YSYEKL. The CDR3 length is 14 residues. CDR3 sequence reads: CASSYRVTTGELFF. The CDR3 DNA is TGCGCCAGCAGCTACCGGGTCACCACCGGGGAGCTGTTTTTT.

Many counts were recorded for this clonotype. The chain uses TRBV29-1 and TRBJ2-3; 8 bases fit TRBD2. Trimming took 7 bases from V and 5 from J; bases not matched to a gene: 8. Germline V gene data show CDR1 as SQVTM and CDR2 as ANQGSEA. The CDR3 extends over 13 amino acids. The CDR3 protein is CSAHGLAGDTQYF. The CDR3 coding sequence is TGCAGCGCCCATGGGCTAGCGGGAGATACGCAGTATTTT.

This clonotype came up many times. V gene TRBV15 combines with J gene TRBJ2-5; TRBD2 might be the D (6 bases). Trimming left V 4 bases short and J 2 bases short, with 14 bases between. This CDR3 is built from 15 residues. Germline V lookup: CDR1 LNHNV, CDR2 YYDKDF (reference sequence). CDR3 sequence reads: CATSKWREVQETQYF. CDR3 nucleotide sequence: TGTGCCACCAGCAAATGGAGGGAAGTACAAGAGACCCAGTACTTC.